Presented here are 23 T cell receptor beta chains from one specimen sequenced in a study of T cells in Graves' hyperthyroidism and ophthalmopathy (dated by TCRdb to between 2019 and 2020). The method behind the library was multiplex PCR. Sequencing used an Illumina HiSeq 2000. Amplification of TCR beta CDR3 regions was carried out from RNA transcripts. The first round of RT-PCR for the TCR CDR3 was performed with the HTBI primer set and the Qiagen OneStep RT-PCR kit. TCRdb handled the public reads itself, with Q25 trimming in fastp and clone calling in MiXCR, and kept productive beta chains. Each entry merges the rows of one CDR3 protein and shows their most common DNA and genes. The table for this sample lists approximately 720,000 distinct CDR3 sequences; roughly a sixth of them were counted only once. Around 15% of the sample lies in the top ten. The sequencing sample was made of blood. Every receptor here comes from a woman aged 50 to 60 with Graves' hyperthyroidism that later progressed to Graves' ophthalmopathy.

This clonotype came up many times. The chain links TRBV7-8 to TRBJ1-1; D may be TRBD1 (5 bases). This CDR3 contains 16 residues. The germline gives CDR1 SGHVS, CDR2 FQNEAQ. Trimming cost V 5 bases and J 0 bases, with 16 bases left between them. This CDR3 reads CASSIFGGNMNTEAFF. The DNA of the CDR3 is TGTGCCAGCAGCATCTTTGGGGGGAACATGAACACTGAAGCTTTCTTT.

This clonotype was seen ten or more times. This chain uses TRBV12-3 or TRBV12-4 with TRBJ1-6, with D perhaps matching TRBD1 (6 bases). This CDR3 comprises 17 residues. V was trimmed by 6 bases and J by 5 bases, leaving 20 bases between them. For the CDR3, the DNA is TGTGCCAGCAGGAACCACCGGGGAGAGGGGGATAATTCACCCCTCCACTTT. The encoded protein is CASRNHRGEGDNSPLHF.

This chain connects TRBV27 to TRBJ1-2; D is undetermined. Germline V gives CDR1 MNHEY, CDR2 SMNVEV (reference sequence). The CDR3 runs to 12 residues. Trimming removed 4 bases at V and 7 bases at J, with 10 bases between. The CDR3 coding sequence is TGTGCCAGCAGTTCTTTGGGCTCTGGCTACACCTTC. This sequence encodes CASSSLGSGYTF.

Many counts were recorded for this clonotype. V and J are TRBV11-2 and TRBJ2-3; the match to TRBD2 covers 13 bases. Trimming cost V 3 bases and J 0 bases; bases outside gene matches: 9. The CDR3 length is 19 residues. CDR1 and CDR2 (germline): SGHAT, FQNNGV. This CDR3 reads CASSFSTSGGARSTDTQYF. The CDR3, as DNA: TGTGCCAGCAGCTTTTCCACTAGCGGGGGGGCCCGGAGCACAGATACGCAGTATTTT.

This rearrangement joins TRBV20-1 to TRBJ2-1, with 8 bases fitting TRBD2. CDR1 and CDR2 from the germline V gene are DFQATT and SNEGSKA (reference sequence). CDR3 length equals 14 residues. Written as DNA, the CDR3 is TGCAGCCCGCGCGGGGGGAGCTCCTACAATGAGCAGTTCTTC. Translating gives CSPRGGSSYNEQFF.

This rearrangement joins TRBV29-1 to TRBJ2-3; D perhaps matches TRBD1 (5 bases). Trimming pared 7 bases from V and 4 bases from J, leaving 12 bases between. CDR1 and CDR2 (germline): SQVTM, ANQGSEA. The CDR3 extends over 12 amino acids. The CDR3 here is CSAYRLADTQYF. Here the CDR3 DNA reads TGCAGCGCATACAGGTTGGCAGATACGCAGTATTTT.

In this sample, this clonotype turned up a few times. J is TRBJ1-4 and V is TRBV30; no clear D. V was trimmed by 0 bases and J by 10 bases, leaving 9 bases between them. Germline CDR1 GTSNPN, CDR2 SVGIG (reference sequence). CDR3 length: 12 amino acids. The CDR3 sequence: CAWSVGEGKLFF. The CDR3 nucleotides are TGTGCCTGGAGTGTGGGAGAGGGAAAACTGTTTTTT.

This clonotype was picked up many times. The V gene is TRBV29-1, the J gene TRBJ1-1, with D possibly being TRBD1 (6 bases). Germline loops: CDR1 SQVTM, CDR2 ANQGSEA. V dropped 3 bases and J dropped 1 base, with 12 bases sitting between them. There are 14 residues in the CDR3. The CDR3 protein is CSVDRGLGNTEAFF. Written as DNA, the CDR3 is TGCAGCGTTGACAGGGGATTAGGGAACACTGAAGCTTTCTTT.

Notes on this clonotype: It may be a read error: a sequence one base away is much more abundant. The chain joins TRBV3-1 to TRBJ1-2; no reliable D call. V shed 4 bases and J shed 4 bases, with 13 bases lying between them. Germline CDR1 reads LGHDT; CDR2 reads YNNKEL (reference sequence). CDR3 length equals 14 residues. The CDR3 loop is CASSRVARRYGYTF. CDR3 nucleotides: TGTGCCAGCAGCCGAGTTGCCCGGCGCTATGGCTACACCTTC.

This clonotype was found many times. The gene calls are TRBV11-2 and TRBJ1-2; maybe TRBD1 (5 bases). Trimming stripped 5 bases from V and 0 bases from J, with 13 bases between. Germline CDR1 is SGHAT and CDR2 is FQNNGV. This CDR3 spans 15 amino acids. In nucleotides, the CDR3 is TGTGCCAGCAGCCCAGGGACGGTGACTAACTATGGCTACACCTTC. It translates to CASSPGTVTNYGYTF. The full variable domain, in which reference TRBV11-2 and TRBJ1-2 provide the parts outside the CDR3, is EAGVAQSPRYKIIEKRQSVAFWCNPISGHATLYWYQQILGQGPKLLIQFQNNGVVDDSQLPKDRFSAERLKGVDSTLKIQPAKLEDSAVYLCASSPGTVTNYGYTFGSGTRLTVV.

In its sample, this clonotype was seen a few times. The chain carries TRBV7-6 and TRBJ2-2; perhaps D is TRBD1 or TRBD2 (5 bases each). The CDR3 consists of 16 residues. The germline CDR1 and CDR2 sequences are SGHVS and FNYEAQ. The germline V and J ends were trimmed by 5 bases and 3 bases, with 16 bases remaining between them. Written as DNA, the CDR3 is TGTGCCAGCAGCACTCCGGGACCCACAGACACCGGGGAGCTGTTTTTT. This sequence encodes CASSTPGPTDTGELFF.

Comments on this clonotype: A read error is possible here, since a much larger clone lies one base away. This rearrangement joins TRBV7-9 to TRBJ2-1; no firm D call. The CDR3 has 13 residues. Germline CDR1 and CDR2: SEHNR and FQNEAQ (reference sequence). V was trimmed by 5 bases and J by 13 bases, leaving 18 bases between them. The CDR3 reads CASSRSRFSDQFF. The CDR3 DNA sequence: TGTGCCAGCAGCCGTTCGAGGTTCAGTGATCAGTTCTTC.

This clonotype has only a few counts. This sequence joins TRBV5-4 and TRBJ2-1; D may match TRBD1 or TRBD2 (5 bases each). V was pared by 4 bases and J by 6 bases, with 20 bases between. There are 16 residues in the CDR3. Germline CDR1 is SGHNT and CDR2 is YYREEE (reference sequence). Here the CDR3 DNA reads TGTGCCAGCAGCCCCCCGGGGACCCTCGACCTCAATGAGCAGTTCTTC. Its translation: CASSPPGTLDLNEQFF.

The chain uses TRBV7-9 and TRBJ1-1; D might be TRBD1 (6 bases). CDR3 size: 15 residues. Trimming removed 5 bases from V and 0 bases from J, with 13 bases in between. Germline CDR1 is SEHNR and CDR2 is FQNEAQ (reference sequence). The CDR3: CASSKPGQLNTEAFF. In DNA, the CDR3 is TGTGCCAGCAGCAAACCGGGACAACTGAACACTGAAGCTTTCTTT.

This clonotype occurred many times. The chain couples TRBV2 to TRBJ2-5; perhaps TRBD2 as D (6 bases). In germline, CDR1 is SNHLY, CDR2 FYNNEI. Trimming removed 3 bases from V and 6 bases from J, with 11 bases in between. The CDR3 is 13 residues long. The CDR3 DNA sequence: TGTGCCAGCAGTGAGCTCCGGGGGAAGACCCAGTACTTC. Its translation is CASSELRGKTQYF.

This clonotype was found a few times. The V call is TRBV6-1, the J call TRBJ1-3; no definite D call. Germline V gives CDR1 MNHNS, CDR2 SASEGT. The CDR3 totals 15 residues. V lost 7 bases to trimming and J lost 0 bases, with 13 bases between them. The CDR3 sequence is CASNLETFSGNTIYF. The DNA for the CDR3 is TGTGCCAGCAATTTAGAGACCTTCTCTGGAAACACCATATATTTT.

This chain joins TRBV25-1 and TRBJ1-1; D perhaps matches TRBD1 (6 bases). Trimming took off 0 bases at V and 2 bases at J, with 13 bases between the two ends. This CDR3 comprises 16 residues. The germline V gene encodes CDR1 MGHDK and CDR2 SYGVNS. CDR3 coding DNA: TGTGCCAGCAGTGAATATACAGGGAATGCTAACACTGAAGCTTTCTTT. Protein sequence: CASSEYTGNANTEAFF.

This clonotype was counted many times. The genes are TRBV20-1 and TRBJ1-1, with D unresolved. V lost 6 bases and J 0 bases, leaving 11 bases between the germline ends. The CDR3 totals 13 residues. The germline CDR1 and CDR2 sequences are DFQATT and SNEGSKA (reference sequence). The CDR3 DNA follows: TGCAGTGCCCTCAGGCCAGTGAACACTGAAGCTTTCTTT. The encoded protein is CSALRPVNTEAFF.

The J gene is TRBJ2-7, the V gene TRBV5-6, with D unresolved. CDR3 length: 14 amino acids. Germline V gives CDR1 SGHDT, CDR2 YYEEEE. V shed 0 bases and J shed 4 bases, with 11 bases lying between them. DNA of the CDR3: TGTGCCAGCAGCTTGGGTTCGGGTCGGTACGAGCAGTACTTC. Translated, it gives CASSLGSGRYEQYF.

The CDR3, as DNA: TGCAGCGTTGAAGGGCAGAGGACCTACGAGCAGTACTTC. It encodes CSVEGQRTYEQYF. This chain joins TRBV29-1 and TRBJ2-7, with D hard to call. The CDR3 is made up of 13 amino acids. Germline V gene data show CDR1 as SQVTM and CDR2 as ANQGSEA. With 1 base removed from V and 2 bases from J, the gap between germline ends came to 9 bases.

A word on this clonotype: A much bigger clone sits one base away, suggesting this may be a read error. The V call is TRBV20-1, the J call TRBJ2-5, with 7 bases that match TRBD2. Germline CDR1 and CDR2: DFQATT and SNEGSKA (reference sequence). The V and J ends lost 4 bases and 1 base, in that order; junction bases with no gene match: 6. CDR3 length equals 14 residues. For the CDR3, the DNA is TGCAGTGCTATCAACCGGGGGGTCCAAGAGACCCAGTACTTC. Protein: CSAINRGVQETQYF.

This clonotype was observed a few times. The J gene is TRBJ1-5, the V gene TRBV6-1; no reliable D call. The CDR3 covers 15 residues. Germline CDR1 MNHNS, CDR2 SASEGT. V lost 10 bases and J 0 bases, leaving 16 bases between the germline ends. The CDR3 here is CATAALMYSNQPQHF. CDR3 bases: TGTGCCACCGCAGCCCTAATGTATAGCAATCAGCCCCAGCATTTT.

This clonotype was detected a few times. The rearrangement links TRBV13 to TRBJ1-2; 7 positions agree with TRBD1. CDR1 is PRHDT and CDR2 is FYEKMQ in the germline V gene (reference sequence). The CDR3 has 14 amino acids. Trimming cost V 2 bases and J 7 bases; bases outside gene matches: 7. The CDR3 region is CASSLFRGGSGYTF. In nucleotides, the CDR3 is TGTGCCAGCAGCTTATTCAGGGGGGGATCTGGCTACACCTTC.